These 19 T cell receptor beta chains share one sample of origin, sequenced in a study of blood T cell repertoires in COVID-19. Using immunoSEQ multiplex PCR, the repertoire was profiled, and TCRdb retains in-frame clones only, with some absent. The table has about 250,000 clones, over 75% seen once. The sample was PBMCs or T cells enriched from blood (not recorded which). The receptor set was obtained from a young woman who had recovered from COVID-19.

The rearrangement uses TRBV30 and TRBJ1-1; D perhaps matches TRBD1 (6 bases). Germline loops: CDR1 GTSNPN, CDR2 SVGIG (reference sequence). V gave up 5 bases and J gave up 1 base, with 8 bases separating them. CDR3 length equals 12 residues. This chain's CDR3 is CAWRQENTEAFF. DNA of the CDR3: TGTGCCTGGCGACAGGAGAACACTGAAGCTTTCTTT.

Only one count was recorded for this clone. The rearrangement links TRBV5-1 to TRBJ1-2, with TRBD1 matching 12 bases. Germline lookup yields CDR1 SGHRS and CDR2 YFSETQ. The CDR3 loop spans 16 amino acids. Germline trimming cut 0 bases from V and 8 bases from J; bases unmatched to any gene: 8. Written as DNA, the CDR3 is TGCGCCAGCAGCTTGGAGGGGACAGGGGGCGCATGGGGCTACACCTTC. Amino acids: CASSLEGTGGAWGYTF.

This sequence joins TRBV28 and TRBJ1-2; D possibly corresponds to TRBD1 (6 bases). This CDR3 comprises 15 residues. Germline CDR1 and CDR2: MDHEN and SYDVKM. V dropped 2 bases and J dropped 7 bases, with 17 bases sitting between them. This CDR3 is CASSLRAQGWGGYTF. The CDR3 DNA reads as TGTGCCAGCAGTTTACGGGCACAGGGTTGGGGTGGCTACACCTTC.

This clone was picked up one time. The rearrangement links TRBV5-6 to TRBJ2-7; D is possibly TRBD1 (5 bases). Per germline, CDR1 SGHDT and CDR2 YYEEEE. The CDR3 loop spans 14 amino acids. Trimming shortened V by 3 bases and J by 3 bases, and 13 bases separated the two germline ends. The CDR3 DNA reads as TGTGCCAGCAGCTCGGACACCACGTACTACGAGCAGTACTTC. This codes for CASSSDTTYYEQYF.

There are a few counts of this clone. The chain is built from TRBV24-1 and TRBJ2-3, with a tentative D call TRBD2 (6 bases). V gave up 6 bases and J gave up 4 bases, with 13 bases separating them. CDR3 size: 14 residues. Germline V gene sequence: CDR1 KGHDR, CDR2 SFDVKD. The CDR3 DNA reads TGTGCCACCAGTTTAGCGGCGGAGGCAGATACGCAGTATTTT. Residues: CATSLAAEADTQYF.

The chain has TRBV29-1 and TRBJ1-1, with D perhaps TRBD1 (6 bases). V was clipped by 3 bases and J by 2 bases, with 19 bases between them. Germline V gives CDR1 SQVTM, CDR2 ANQGSEA. This CDR3 has 16 amino acids. CDR3 coding DNA: TGCAGCGTTGATAACCCAGCGGGACAATATAACACTGAAGCTTTCTTT. As protein: CSVDNPAGQYNTEAFF.

The V call is TRBV6-1, the J call TRBJ1-4; 7 positions agree with TRBD1. Germline V gene sequence: CDR1 MNHNS, CDR2 SASEGT. CDR3 size: 15 residues. V gave up 1 base and J gave up 4 bases; unmatched junction bases: 3. The CDR3 coding sequence is TGTGCCAGCAGTGAAGGTCCAGGGGGTAATGAAAAACTGTTTTTT. Residues: CASSEGPGGNEKLFF.

A single count supports this clone. This CDR3 is also generated by other DNA sequences in the sample. The chain employs TRBV6-5 and TRBJ1-2; perhaps TRBD1 as D (5 bases). V was pared by 5 bases and J by 3 bases, with 10 bases between. This CDR3 contains 13 residues. Germline V gene lookup returns CDR1 MNHEY and CDR2 SVGAGI. The CDR3 loop reads CASSLTGDYGYTF. CDR3 DNA: TGTGCCAGCAGTCTTACAGGAGACTATGGCTACACCTTC.

V is TRBV5-1 and J is TRBJ2-7, with 9 nucleotides matching TRBD1. Germline V gives CDR1 SGHRS, CDR2 YFSETQ. This CDR3 is 15 amino acids long. Losses at the gene ends were 0 bases for V and 7 bases for J; bases not matched to a gene: 8. The DNA for the CDR3 is TGCGCCAGCAGCTTGGCCGTGGACAGGGGTGGAGAGCAGTACTTC. Translation gives CASSLAVDRGGEQYF. The complete variable domain, with remaining parts taken from reference TRBV5-1 and TRBJ2-7, reads KAGVTQTPRYLIKTRGQQVTLSCSPISGHRSVSWYQQTPGQGLQFLFEYFSETQRNKGNFPGRFSGRQFSNSRSEMNVSTLELGDSALYLCASSLAVDRGGEQYFGPGTRLTVT.

This clone was seen a few times. The rearrangement uses TRBV30 and TRBJ1-6, with 9 bases aligning to TRBD1. The germline V gene has CDR1 GTSNPN and CDR2 SVGIG (reference sequence). V was pared by 5 bases and J by 2 bases, with 13 bases of the junction left unmatched. The CDR3 sequence is 18 residues long. The CDR3 DNA is TGTGCCTGGCTACCGGGACAGGGCAGTTGGGCCTATAATTCACCCCTCCACTTT. The encoded protein is CAWLPGQGSWAYNSPLHF.

V usage is TRBV3-1 (or the pseudogene TRBV3-2) and J usage is TRBJ2-7; D is ambiguous. Trimming took 4 bases from V and 3 from J, leaving 4 bases between them. The germline V gene encodes CDR1 LGHDT and CDR2 YNNKEL (reference sequence). This CDR3 has 11 residues. CDR3: CASSLHYEQYF. DNA for the CDR3: TGTGCCAGCAGCCTTCACTACGAGCAGTACTTC.

The rearrangement joins TRBV4-1 to TRBJ2-1; TRBD2 matches at 10 bases. The CDR3 length is 16 residues. V dropped 0 bases and J dropped 7; count of bases not matched to a gene: 6. From germline, CDR1 is MGHRA and CDR2 YSYEKL. The DNA for the CDR3 is TGCGCCAGCAGCCAAGAGCCAGCGGGGGGGCGAAATGAGCAGTTCTTC. This sequence encodes CASSQEPAGGRNEQFF.

The chain links TRBV6-2 or TRBV6-3 to TRBJ2-5; weak D call: TRBD2 (6 bases). There are 14 residues in the CDR3. Trimming removed 4 bases at V and 5 bases at J, with 14 bases between. CDR1 is MNHEY and CDR2 is SVGEGT in the germline V gene. The DNA of the CDR3 is TGTGCCAGCAGTTCGATAGCGGCGTCGGAGACCCAGTACTTC. Its translation: CASSSIAASETQYF.

This rearrangement joins TRBV25-1 to TRBJ2-3; 8 bases match TRBD2. The germline gives CDR1 MGHDK, CDR2 SYGVNS. The CDR3 is made up of 16 amino acids. V trimming: 2 bases; J trimming: 2 bases; junction bases outside the gene matches: 6. The CDR3 here is CASSEREAGVTDTQYF. The CDR3 DNA reads as TGTGCCAGCAGTGAAAGGGAAGCGGGAGTCACAGATACGCAGTATTTT. Based on the CDR3 plus reference TRBV25-1 and TRBJ2-3, the full variable domain is EADIYQTPRYLVIGTGKKITLECSQTMGHDKMYWYQQDPGMELHLIHYSYGVNSTEKGDLSSESTVSRIRTEHFPLTLESARPSHTSQYLCASSEREAGVTDTQYFGPGTRLTVL.

The chain has TRBV19 and TRBJ1-2; 10 nucleotides match TRBD1. V lost 5 bases to trimming and J lost 7 bases; unmatched junction nucleotides: 7. The CDR3 has 14 residues. Per germline, CDR1 LNHDA and CDR2 SQIVND (reference sequence). The CDR3 coding sequence is TGTGCCAGTAGTCGACCGGGACAGGGGTCTGGCTACACCTTC. It codes for CASSRPGQGSGYTF.

This chain connects TRBV10-3 to TRBJ2-2; 12 bases line up with TRBD2. The CDR3 extends over 15 amino acids. Germline assignment: CDR1 ENHRY and CDR2 SYGVKD. Unmatched junction bases numbered 4, after V lost 6 bases and J lost 5 bases. The CDR3 sequence: CAISLTSGGTGELFF. CDR3 sequence (DNA): TGTGCCATCAGCCTTACTAGCGGGGGGACCGGGGAGCTGTTTTTT.

The chain has TRBV5-1 and TRBJ2-2, with D perhaps matching TRBD2 (6 bases). Germline CDR1 SGHRS, CDR2 YFSETQ. The CDR3 has 16 residues. The V end lost 0 bases, the J end lost 2 bases, and 11 bases lay between the germline ends. CDR3 loop: CASSLALAANTGELFF. The CDR3, as DNA: TGCGCCAGCAGCTTGGCCTTAGCGGCAAACACCGGGGAGCTGTTTTTT.

The genes are TRBV29-1 and TRBJ2-2, with D possibly being TRBD2 (5 bases). This CDR3 contains 16 residues. Trimming cost V 5 bases and J 3 bases, with 19 bases left between them. Germline CDR1 and CDR2: SQVTM and ANQGSEA. CDR3 in DNA: TGCAGCGTTAGGTCTGTCGGCGGGTTGGACACCGGGGAGCTGTTTTTT. Amino acids: CSVRSVGGLDTGELFF.

This clone was detected only a few times. The chain links TRBV19 to TRBJ1-4, with D unresolved. The CDR3 is 11 residues long. Germline V gene lookup returns CDR1 LNHDA and CDR2 SQIVND (reference sequence). V was cut by 3 bases and J by 10 bases, with 6 bases left in between. The CDR3 sequence is CASSIAGKLFF. CDR3 nucleotide sequence: TGTGCCAGTAGTATCGCAGGAAAACTGTTTTTT.